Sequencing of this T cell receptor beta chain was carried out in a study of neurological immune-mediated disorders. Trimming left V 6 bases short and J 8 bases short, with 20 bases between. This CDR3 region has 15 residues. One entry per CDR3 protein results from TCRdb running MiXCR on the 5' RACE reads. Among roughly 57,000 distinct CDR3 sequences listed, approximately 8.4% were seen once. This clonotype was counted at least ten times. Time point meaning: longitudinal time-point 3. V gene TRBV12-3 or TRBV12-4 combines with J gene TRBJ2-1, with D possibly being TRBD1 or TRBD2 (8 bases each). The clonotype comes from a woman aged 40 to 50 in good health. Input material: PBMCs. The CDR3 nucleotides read TGTGCCAGCAGAAGGACAGGGCCGGGGGGGGATGAGCAGTTCTTC. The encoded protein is CASRRTGPGGDEQFF.